The TCR beta chain described here comes from a study of shared clonotypes between healthy human individuals. A remark on this clone: Its target is unknown.

The CDR3 contains 14 residues. V lost 8 bases and J lost 2, with 15 bases in between. Per germline, CDR1 MNHEY and CDR2 SMNVEV (reference sequence). Findings and caveats of the study: With few donors, the genetic and exposure-history diversity represented was limited. Relative to their counterparts shared across all four donors, non-shared clonotypes exhibited diminished generation probabilities. Approximately 5% was the fraction of naive CD4 clonotypes found shared across several donors.

TCRdb's copy holds only in-frame clones and misses some; the assay was immunoSEQ multiplex PCR. The sample shows a few million clones, 85% to 95% of them seen only once. Sequenced input: naive CD4+ T cells from PBMCs. Subset here: CD45RA+ positively selected. This sequence joins TRBV27 and TRBJ2-5, with D unresolved. This TCR was recovered from a man between 18 and 29 years old in good health. Some clones in this sample may be carry-over from other donors' samples. The CDR3 loop reads CASSPQTRQETQYF. The CDR3 DNA reads as TGTGCCAGCTCCCCTCAGACCCGACAAGAGACCCAGTACTTC.